This TCR beta chain comes out of a study of T-cell reconstitution after alpha-beta-depleted transplantation in children. Of note for this clonotype: Antigen unknown.

Germline V gives CDR1 SGHVS, CDR2 FQNEAQ. This CDR3 has 15 residues. Trimming cost V 11 bases and J 5 bases; bases outside gene matches: 16. Regarding the study as a whole: In some patients, recipient T cells and intrathymic progenitors surviving conditioning explained high day-60 diversity. Roughly two months post-transplant, alpha-beta T cells reportedly originated from several hundred graft clones that had expanded. It was newly produced T cells that mostly accounted for T-cell counts and diversity one year after transplant.

Preparation of the TCRbeta library was carried out with unique molecular identifiers. TCRdb itself ran the PCR reads through MiXCR, one entry per CDR3 protein. Here the sample spans about 980,000 distinct CDR3 sequences, about 29% being singletons. This chain links TRBV7-8 with TRBJ2-5; TRBD1 agrees at 8 bases. The source is a boy under two years old who had a stem cell transplant for SCID, so the T cells may come from the graft donor. The specimen comprised PBMCs, mostly from graft donor cells, sampled 360 days after TCRalphabeta/CD19-depleted stem cell transplant. CDR3 loop: CASLWTGKVLETQYF. The CDR3 DNA reads as TGTGCCTCTCTGTGGACAGGGAAAGTCTTGGAGACCCAGTACTTC.